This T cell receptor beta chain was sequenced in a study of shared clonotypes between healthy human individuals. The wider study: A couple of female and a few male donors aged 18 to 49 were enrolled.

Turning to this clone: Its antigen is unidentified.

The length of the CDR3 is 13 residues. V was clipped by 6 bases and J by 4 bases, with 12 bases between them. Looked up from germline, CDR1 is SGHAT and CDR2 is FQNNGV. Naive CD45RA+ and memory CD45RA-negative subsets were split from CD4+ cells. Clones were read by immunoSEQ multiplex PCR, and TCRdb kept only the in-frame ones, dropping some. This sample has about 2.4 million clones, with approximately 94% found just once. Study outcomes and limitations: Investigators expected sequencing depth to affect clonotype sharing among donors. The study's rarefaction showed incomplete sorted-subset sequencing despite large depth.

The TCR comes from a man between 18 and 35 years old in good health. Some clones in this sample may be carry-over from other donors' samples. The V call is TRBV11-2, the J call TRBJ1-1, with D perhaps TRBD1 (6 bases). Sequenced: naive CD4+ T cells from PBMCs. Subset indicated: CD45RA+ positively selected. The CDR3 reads CASRSEGGTEAFF. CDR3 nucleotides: TGTGCCAGCAGGTCCGAGGGGGGCACTGAAGCTTTCTTT.